This T cell receptor (beta chain) was documented in a study of blood T cell repertoires in COVID-19. Study-level background: Nucleic acid was either cDNA or gDNA, and it came from T cells, B-cell-depleted T cells, or PBMCs.

As handled by the study authors: Estimated nucleated cell counts came from reference gene primer amplification. TCRdb's copy holds only in-frame clones and misses some; the assay was immunoSEQ multiplex PCR. D and trimming were read from the DNA, whereas the V and J calls and clone size are those reported in that table. The repertoire holds 100,000 to 150,000 clones, with about 70% as singletons. Germline CDR1 and CDR2: KGHSH and LQKENI. This CDR3 has 16 amino acids. Trimming took 2 bases from V and 0 from J; bases not matched to a gene: 3. The sequence came from a man older than 75 with COVID-19, enrolled during active disease. The sequenced material came from peripheral blood. The chain employs TRBV18 and TRBJ2-2, with 7 bases matching TRBD1. This CDR3 is CASSPIGTANTGELFF. The CDR3 DNA sequence: TGTGCCAGCTCACCAATCGGGACAGCGAACACCGGGGAGCTGTTTTTT.